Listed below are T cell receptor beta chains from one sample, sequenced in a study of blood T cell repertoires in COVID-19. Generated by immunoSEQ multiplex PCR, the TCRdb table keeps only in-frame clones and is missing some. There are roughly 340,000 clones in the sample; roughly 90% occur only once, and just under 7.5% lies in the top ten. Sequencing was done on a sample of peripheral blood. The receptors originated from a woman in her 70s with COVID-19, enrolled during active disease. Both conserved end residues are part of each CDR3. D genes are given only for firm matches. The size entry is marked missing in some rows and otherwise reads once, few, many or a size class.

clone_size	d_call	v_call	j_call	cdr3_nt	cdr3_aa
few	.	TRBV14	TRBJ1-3	TGTGCCAGCAGCCAAGAGCGAGTTTACTCTGGAAACACCATATATTTT	CASSQERVYSGNTIYF
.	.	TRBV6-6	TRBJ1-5	TGTGCCAGCAGAAGCACGGGTGGCAGGGAGGGTCAGCCCCAGCATTTT	CASRSTGGREGQPQHF
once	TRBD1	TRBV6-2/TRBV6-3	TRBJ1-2	TGTGCCAGCAGTTACCTCCGGGACAGGGGCTACACCTTC	CASSYLRDRGYTF
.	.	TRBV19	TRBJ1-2	TGTGCCAGTAGTATGGGCAACAACTATGGCTACACCTTC	CASSMGNNYGYTF
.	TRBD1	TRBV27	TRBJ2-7	TGTGCCAGCAGTCTAGGGACAGGGGGGAACGAGCAGTACTTC	CASSLGTGGNEQYF
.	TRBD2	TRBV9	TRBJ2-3	TGTGCCAGCAGCGTAGGTGGCGGGGGGAGGGATACGCAGTATTTT	CASSVGGGGRDTQYF
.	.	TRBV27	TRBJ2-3	TGTGCCAGCAGTTTTAAGGGACCGCGGAGCGGGAGCACAGATACGCAGTATTTT	CASSFKGPRSGSTDTQYF
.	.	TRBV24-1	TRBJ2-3	TGTGCCACCAGTGAGGCAGCGACTAGCACAGATACGCAGTATTTT	CATSEAATSTDTQYF
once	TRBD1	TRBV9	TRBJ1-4	TGTGCCAGCAGCGTGGGACAGGAGGATGAAAAACTGTTTTTT	CASSVGQEDEKLFF
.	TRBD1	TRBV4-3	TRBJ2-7	TGCGCCAGCAGCCAAGACCGGGGACAGGCCTCCTACGAGCAGTACTTC	CASSQDRGQASYEQYF
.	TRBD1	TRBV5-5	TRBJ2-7	TGTGCCAGCAGCGAGCTGACAGGGGTGGGGCAGTACTTC	CASSELTGVGQYF
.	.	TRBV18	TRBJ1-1	TGTGCCAGCTCACCTGTTAGAGGGAAGGTAAACACTGAAGCTTTCTTT	CASSPVRGKVNTEAFF
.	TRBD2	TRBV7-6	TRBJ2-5	TGTGCCAGCAGCGTCGGGGGACTCGGGGGGGAGACCCAGTACTTC	CASSVGGLGGETQYF
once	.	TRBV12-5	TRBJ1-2	TGTGCTAGTGGTTTGGCGCCATTCGGAGAATATGGCTACACCTTC	CASGLAPFGEYGYTF
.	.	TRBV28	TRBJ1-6	TGTGCCAGCAGTCCAACAGGGCCTGGGGGTGGGGGTTCACCCCTCCACTTT	CASSPTGPGGGGSPLHF
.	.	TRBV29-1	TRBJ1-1	TGCAGCGTAACAATAGTCGCGGGACCCCCGGCTGAAGCTTTCTTT	CSVTIVAGPPAEAFF
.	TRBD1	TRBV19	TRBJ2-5	TGTGCCAGTAGGGACGGGACAGAGAGGAGAGAGACCCAGTACTTC	CASRDGTERRETQYF
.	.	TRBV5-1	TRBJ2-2	TGCGCCAGCAGCTTGGGACAGGTCCCCGGGGAGCTGTTTTTT	CASSLGQVPGELFF
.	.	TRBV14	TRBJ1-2	TGTGCCAGCAGTCATGGGGCTATCGATGGCTACACCTTC	CASSHGAIDGYTF
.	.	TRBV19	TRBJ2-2	TGTGCCAGTAGTAAGAGGGGGTCCACCGGGGAGCTGTTTTTT	CASSKRGSTGELFF
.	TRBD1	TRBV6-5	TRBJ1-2	TGTGCCAGCAGTACCGGGACAGGGAACTATGGCTACACCTTC	CASSTGTGNYGYTF
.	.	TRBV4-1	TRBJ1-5	TGCGCCAGCAGCCAAGATTATAGCAATCAGCCCCAGCATTTT	CASSQDYSNQPQHF
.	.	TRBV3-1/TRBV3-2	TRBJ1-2	TGTGCCAGCAGCCAAAGGACATTCTATGGCTACACCTTC	CASSQRTFYGYTF
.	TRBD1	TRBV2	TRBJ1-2	TGTGCCAGCAGTGGGGGCCCTTTGACAGGGGGCGGCTACACCTTC	CASSGGPLTGGGYTF
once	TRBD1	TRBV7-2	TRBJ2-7	TGTGCCAGCAGCTTAGGGACAGGGGGTTACTACGAGCAGTACTTC	CASSLGTGGYYEQYF
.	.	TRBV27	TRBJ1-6	TGTGCCAGCAGTTCTCAGGGTGGAAGTTCACCCCTCCACTTT	CASSSQGGSSPLHF
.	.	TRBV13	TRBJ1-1	TGTGCCAGCAGCTCCTTCGGGGGAACTGAAGCTTTCTTT	CASSSFGGTEAFF
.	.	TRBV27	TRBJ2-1	TGTGCCAGCAGTTCTGGAGTAGCCGCCGGCTATGAGCAGTTCTTC	CASSSGVAAGYEQFF
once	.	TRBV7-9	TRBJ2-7	TGTGCCAGCAGCTTAGTATCGCAGGTGGTCGAGCAGTGCTTC	CASSLVSQVVEQCF
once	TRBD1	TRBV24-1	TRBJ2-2	TGTGCCACCAGAATAACAGGGGCCGGGGAGCTGTTTTTT	CATRITGAGELFF
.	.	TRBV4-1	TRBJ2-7	TGCGCCAGCAGCCAAGTCGTTATCCCCCCCCCACCACAGGGCCACGAGCAGTACTTC	CASSQVVIPPPPQGHEQYF
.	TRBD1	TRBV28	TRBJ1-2	TGTGCCAGCAGTCCCGGACAGGCGAGAGGCTACACCTTC	CASSPGQARGYTF
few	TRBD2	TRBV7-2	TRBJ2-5	TGTGCCAGCAGCTTCCGGGGGGGGCCGGAGACCCAGTACTTC	CASSFRGGPETQYF
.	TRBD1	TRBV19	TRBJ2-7	TGTGCCAGTAGTCTCGGGACAGGATTCTACGAGCAGTACTTC	CASSLGTGFYEQYF
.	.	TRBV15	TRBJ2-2	TGTGCCACCAGCAGAGAGGAGGAGGCGAACACCGGGGAGCTGTTTTTT	CATSREEEANTGELFF
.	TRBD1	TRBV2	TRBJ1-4	TGTGCCAGCAAACCGGGACAGACTGAAAATGAAAAACTGTTTTTT	CASKPGQTENEKLFF
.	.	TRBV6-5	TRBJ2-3	TGTGCCAGCAGTAATGGAGCGGGTTACGTTACGCAGTATTTT	CASSNGAGYVTQYF
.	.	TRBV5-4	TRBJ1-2	TGTGCCAGCAGCCCGAGGAGCAGGGCAGAATATGGCTACACCTTC	CASSPRSRAEYGYTF
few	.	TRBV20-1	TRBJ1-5	TGCAGTGCTAGGTCAGTTCAGCCCCAGCATTTT	CSARSVQPQHF
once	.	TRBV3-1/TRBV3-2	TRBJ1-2	TGTGCCAGCAGCCAAGAATCCCCAGGGTATGGCTACACCTTC	CASSQESPGYGYTF
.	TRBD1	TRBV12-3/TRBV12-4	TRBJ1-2	TGTGCCAGCAGTCGACAGGGCTATGGCTACACCTTC	CASSRQGYGYTF
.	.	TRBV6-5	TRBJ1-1	TGTGCCAGCAGAAAGGGGCCCGGACCCGAAGCTTTCTTT	CASRKGPGPEAFF
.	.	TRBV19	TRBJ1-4	TGTGCCAGTAGTATCGGACCGGGGAGGGGTGAAAAACTGTTTTTT	CASSIGPGRGEKLFF
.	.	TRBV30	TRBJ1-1	TGTGCCTGGACCCGGTGGCGTTGGGGAGGGAACACTGAAGCTTTCTTT	CAWTRWRWGGNTEAFF
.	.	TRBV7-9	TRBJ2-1	TGTGCCAGCAGCTTAGGATCGGTTGAGCAGTTCTTC	CASSLGSVEQFF
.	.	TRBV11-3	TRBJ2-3	TGTGCCAGCAGCTTATTTCAGACAGATACGCAGTATTTT	CASSLFQTDTQYF